These 27 T cell receptor beta chains were all obtained from the same sample, sequenced in a study of shared clonotypes between healthy human individuals. The table came from immunoSEQ multiplex PCR; TCRdb's copy has only in-frame clones and leaves some out. This table has roughly 590,000 clones, nearly 97% appearing once. Naive CD8 cells lacked CD45RO and underwent positive selection for CCR7, leaving out terminally differentiated effector memory CD45RA+ cells. The sequenced sample was naive CD8+ T cells sorted from blood. Receptors were obtained from a woman in her twenties or thirties in good health.

The chain has TRBV9 and TRBJ2-1; 7 bases are shared with TRBD2. Germline loops: CDR1 SGDLS, CDR2 YYNGEE. CDR3 size: 15 residues. The V segment lost 0 bases and the J segment 4 bases; nucleotides outside the gene matches: 4. The CDR3 spells CASSVGGEGYNEQFF. The CDR3 coding sequence is TGTGCCAGCAGCGTAGGTGGGGAGGGATACAATGAGCAGTTCTTC.

With regard to this clone: Other DNA sequences in this specimen translate into the identical CDR3. This chain uses TRBV27 with TRBJ2-7; 8 bases fit TRBD1. CDR1 MNHEY and CDR2 SMNVEV come from the germline V gene (reference sequence). This CDR3 region has 13 residues. V was clipped by 6 bases and J by 4 bases; unmatched bases: 5. The CDR3 spells CASRPGTGYEQYF. The CDR3, as DNA: TGTGCCAGCAGGCCCGGGACAGGATACGAGCAGTACTTC.

The genes are TRBV19 and TRBJ2-5, with a weak D call TRBD1 (6 bases). The CDR3 runs to 13 residues. Trimming shortened V by 4 bases and J by 6 bases, and 12 bases separated the two germline ends. Germline CDR1 is LNHDA and CDR2 is SQIVND (reference sequence). CDR3 DNA sequence: TGTGCCAGTAGTAAAGACAGGTTTCAGACCCAGTACTTC. It yields the protein CASSKDRFQTQYF.

In this sample, this clone turned up once. The chain combines TRBV6-5 with TRBJ2-5, with D maybe TRBD2 (6 bases). CDR1 and CDR2 (germline): MNHEY, SVGAGI. Trimming pared 8 bases from V and 4 bases from J, leaving 14 bases between. The CDR3 is made up of 13 amino acids. The CDR3 DNA sequence: TGTGCCAGCTGCGCCCCGGGAGCAGAGACCCAGTACTTC. Translated, it gives CASCAPGAETQYF.

The chain uses TRBV27 and TRBJ2-7, with D tentatively TRBD2 (5 bases). CDR1 is MNHEY and CDR2 is SMNVEV in the germline V gene (reference sequence). With 6 bases removed from V and 0 bases from J, the gap between germline ends came to 24 bases. The CDR3 has 18 amino acids. The CDR3 sequence is CASSPQWTRAASSYEQYF. The CDR3 DNA sequence: TGTGCCAGCAGCCCGCAGTGGACTCGGGCTGCGAGCTCCTACGAGCAGTACTTC.

The V call is TRBV27, the J call TRBJ2-2; no firm D call. Germline loops: CDR1 MNHEY, CDR2 SMNVEV (reference sequence). V was clipped by 1 base and J by 1 base, with 4 bases between them. The CDR3 has 14 amino acids. The CDR3: CASSLWGNTGELFF. The DNA for the CDR3 is TGTGCCAGCAGTTTATGGGGGAACACCGGGGAGCTGTTTTTT.

The rearrangement uses TRBV27 and TRBJ2-1; TRBD1 matches 12 bases. This CDR3 spans 17 amino acids. Per germline, CDR1 MNHEY and CDR2 SMNVEV (reference sequence). V lost 2 bases, J lost 7 bases, and 9 bases stayed unmatched. CDR3 in amino acids: CASSLGPGQGAGNEQFF. CDR3 in DNA: TGTGCCAGCAGTTTAGGACCGGGACAGGGGGCTGGGAATGAGCAGTTCTTC.

This chain uses TRBV27 with TRBJ2-4; 9 bases match TRBD1. V gave up 0 bases and J gave up 6 bases; unmatched junction bases: 0. Per the germline V gene, CDR1 is MNHEY and CDR2 is SMNVEV (reference sequence). The CDR3 length is 14 residues. The DNA of the CDR3 is TGTGCCAGCAGTTTATCGGGACAGGGAAACATTCAGTACTTC. Its translation is CASSLSGQGNIQYF.

The rearrangement joins TRBV29-1 to TRBJ2-3; the D is unclear. CDR1 SQVTM and CDR2 ANQGSEA come from the germline V gene. CDR3 size: 15 residues. Trimming pared 1 base from V and 6 bases from J, leaving 17 bases between. The DNA for the CDR3 is TGCAGCGTTGAAGGTGCAAGGGTCAGGTCGGATACGCAGTATTTT. It codes for CSVEGARVRSDTQYF.

This clone was observed once. This same CDR3 is encoded by further DNA sequences in the sample. The chain joins TRBV6-1 to TRBJ2-7; 8 bases agree with TRBD1. J was trimmed by 4 bases and V by 5 bases; bases with no gene match: 1. Looked up from germline, CDR1 is MNHNS and CDR2 is SASEGT. The CDR3 contains 12 residues. The DNA of the CDR3 is TGTGCCAGCAGTACAGGGGGGTACGAGCAGTACTTC. As protein: CASSTGGYEQYF.

A few counts support this clone. The CDR3, as DNA: TGTGCCAGCAGTTTGTATCAGAAAAACACTGAAGCTTTCTTT. Translation: CASSLYQKNTEAFF. V gene TRBV27 combines with J gene TRBJ1-1, with D unclear. The CDR3 is 14 residues long. From germline, CDR1 is MNHEY and CDR2 SMNVEV (reference sequence). V was shortened by 3 bases and J by 2 bases, with 10 bases between the two germline ends.

This clone was detected once. Within the sample, other DNA sequences also encode this same CDR3. The V call is TRBV9, the J call TRBJ2-2; D unresolved. Germline CDR1 reads SGDLS; CDR2 reads YYNGEE. The V end lost 0 bases, the J end lost 2 bases, and 5 bases lay between the germline ends. The CDR3 has 14 residues. The CDR3 loop is CASSVATNTGELFF. The CDR3 DNA is TGTGCCAGCAGCGTAGCGACTAACACCGGGGAGCTGTTTTTT.

The chain employs TRBV6-1 and TRBJ1-1; TRBD1 is a possible D gene (5 bases). Trimming pared 5 bases from V and 5 bases from J, leaving 12 bases between. The CDR3 length is 13 residues. CDR1 is MNHNS and CDR2 is SASEGT in the germline V gene. As DNA, the CDR3 is TGTGCCAGCAGTCCCACTGGGGGAACTGAAGCTTTCTTT. Translation: CASSPTGGTEAFF.

The genes are TRBV7-8 and TRBJ2-5; D gene uncertain. Germline loops: CDR1 SGHVS, CDR2 FQNEAQ. V dropped 5 bases and J dropped 9 bases, with 7 bases sitting between them. The CDR3 extends over 10 amino acids. CDR3 loop: CASSPEAQYF. Written as DNA, the CDR3 is TGTGCCAGCAGCCCCGAGGCCCAGTACTTC.

The chain is built from TRBV14 and TRBJ2-1; D not certain. This CDR3 has 19 residues. V was clipped by 5 bases and J by 0 bases, with 23 bases between them. Germline V gene sequence: CDR1 SGHDN, CDR2 FVKESK. CDR3 DNA: TGTGCCAGCAGCATAATCCCCGACTGGCGGAAAGCCTCCTACAATGAGCAGTTCTTC. The encoded protein is CASSIIPDWRKASYNEQFF.

In this sample, this clone turned up once. The chain has TRBV2 and TRBJ1-1; 7 nucleotides agree with TRBD1. Germline V gives CDR1 SNHLY, CDR2 FYNNEI. This CDR3 has 13 residues. The V and J ends lost 11 bases and 1 base, in that order; junction bases with no gene match: 7. The CDR3 DNA is TGTGCCGACCTGGGACAGTCGAACACTGAAGCTTTCTTT. It yields the protein CADLGQSNTEAFF.

The J gene is TRBJ2-1, the V gene TRBV29-1; D remains unclear. Germline V gives CDR1 SQVTM, CDR2 ANQGSEA. Trimming removed 4 bases at V and 9 bases at J, with 28 bases between. CDR3 length: 17 amino acids. CDR3 coding DNA: TGCAGCGTTGTATCTGTGGGTTCTACCGTCGGTTTCGGTGAGCAGTTCTTC. Amino acid sequence: CSVVSVGSTVGFGEQFF.

V is TRBV2 and J is TRBJ2-7, with 7 nucleotides matching TRBD1. Per germline, CDR1 SNHLY and CDR2 FYNNEI. Trimming cost V 8 bases and J 3 bases; bases outside gene matches: 10. The CDR3 covers 14 residues. CDR3: CASFGQARNYEQYF. In nucleotides, the CDR3 is TGTGCCAGCTTCGGACAGGCAAGGAACTACGAGCAGTACTTC.

The V gene is TRBV11-2, the J gene TRBJ2-5; 7 nucleotides align to TRBD2. The V gene end was trimmed by 5 bases and the J gene end by 4 bases; junction bases not matched to a gene: 10. Germline CDR1 SGHAT, CDR2 FQNNGV. This CDR3 contains 15 residues. The CDR3 is CASSTAAGEGETQYF. The CDR3 region has the DNA TGTGCCAGCAGCACGGCCGCGGGAGAAGGAGAGACCCAGTACTTC.

This rearrangement joins TRBV7-9 to TRBJ2-1, with 12 nucleotides matching TRBD2. The J segment lost 9 bases and the V segment lost 5 bases, leaving 11 bases of the junction unmatched. Germline V CDR1 and CDR2: SEHNR, FQNEAQ (reference sequence). The CDR3 has 16 amino acids. The CDR3 DNA follows: TGTGCCAGCAGCCCCCAGCTAGCGGGAGGGCCCTCTGAGCAGTTCTTC. It translates to CASSPQLAGGPSEQFF.

As concerns this clone: This specimen includes other DNA sequences encoding the same CDR3. J is TRBJ1-5 and V is TRBV5-8; D possibly corresponds to TRBD1 (6 bases). CDR1 is SGHTS and CDR2 is YDEGEE in the germline V gene. Deletions cut 0 bases from V and 0 bases from J, with 7 bases between. CDR3 length: 15 amino acids. The chain's CDR3 is CASSLGQVSNQPQHF. CDR3 in DNA: TGTGCCAGCAGCTTGGGACAGGTTAGCAATCAGCCCCAGCATTTT. The whole variable domain, filled in from reference TRBV5-8 and TRBJ1-5, reads EAGVTQSPTHLIKTRGQQATLRCSPISGHTSVYWYQQALGLGLQFLLWYDEGEERNRGNFPPRFSGRQFPNYSSELNVNALELEDSALYLCASSLGQVSNQPQHFGDGTRLSIL.

The CDR3 protein is CASSRELAVSSYEQYF. Written as DNA, the CDR3 is TGTGCCAGCAGTAGGGAGCTAGCGGTGAGCTCCTACGAGCAGTACTTC. The chain combines TRBV27 with TRBJ2-7; 7 bases align to TRBD2. The CDR3 covers 16 residues. J lost 0 bases, V lost 5 bases, and 10 bases had no gene match. The germline V gene encodes CDR1 MNHEY and CDR2 SMNVEV (reference sequence).

The chain carries TRBV6-5 and TRBJ2-7; 7 bases align to TRBD2. From germline, CDR1 is MNHEY and CDR2 SVGAGI. V lost 2 bases, J lost 7 bases, and 8 bases stayed unmatched. The length of the CDR3 is 14 residues. The CDR3 DNA sequence: TGTGCCAGCAGTTACAGGGAGGGTACTCTAGAGCAGTACTTC. This gives the protein CASSYREGTLEQYF.

This clone was seen a single time. The rearrangement joins TRBV15 to TRBJ2-1; D might be TRBD2 (6 bases). This CDR3 is 18 amino acids long. Germline lookup yields CDR1 LNHNV and CDR2 YYDKDF (reference sequence). The germline V and J ends were trimmed by 0 bases and 0 bases, with 15 bases remaining between them. CDR3 in DNA: TGTGCCACCAGCAGAGATAGCCCGGACGGGAGCTCCTACAATGAGCAGTTCTTC. This gives the protein CATSRDSPDGSSYNEQFF. Full variable domain (remainder filled in from reference TRBV15 and TRBJ2-1): DAMVIQNPRYQVTQFGKPVTLSCSQTLNHNVMYWYQQKSSQAPKLLFHYYDKDFNNEADTPDNFQSRRPNTSFCFLDIRSPGLGDTAMYLCATSRDSPDGSSYNEQFFGPGTRLTVL.

The chain couples TRBV28 to TRBJ1-1; D may be TRBD1 (6 bases). The CDR3 runs 16 residues. Germline V gene lookup returns CDR1 MDHEN and CDR2 SYDVKM. The V and J ends lost 3 bases and 5 bases respectively, with 19 bases between them. The CDR3 loop reads CASSFPTQGSRTEAFF. DNA for the CDR3: TGTGCCAGCAGTTTCCCCACTCAGGGGAGCAGAACTGAAGCTTTCTTT.

The genes are TRBV28 and TRBJ2-7, with 10 bases aligning to TRBD2. There are 15 residues in the CDR3. Germline V gene lookup returns CDR1 MDHEN and CDR2 SYDVKM. With 6 bases clipped from V and 0 bases from J, the junction kept 5 bases outside the gene matches. The CDR3 is CASSYRLAGSYEQYF. CDR3 DNA: TGTGCCAGCAGCTACAGACTAGCGGGCTCCTACGAGCAGTACTTC.

The chain carries TRBV28 and TRBJ2-7; 9 bases fit TRBD2. The germline V gene encodes CDR1 MDHEN and CDR2 SYDVKM. The CDR3 is 15 residues long. The V and J ends lost 3 bases and 3 bases, in that order; junction bases with no gene match: 6. The CDR3 DNA reads TGTGCCAGCAGTTTCCCGGGGACTAGCAGCTACGAGCAGTACTTC. Its translation: CASSFPGTSSYEQYF.